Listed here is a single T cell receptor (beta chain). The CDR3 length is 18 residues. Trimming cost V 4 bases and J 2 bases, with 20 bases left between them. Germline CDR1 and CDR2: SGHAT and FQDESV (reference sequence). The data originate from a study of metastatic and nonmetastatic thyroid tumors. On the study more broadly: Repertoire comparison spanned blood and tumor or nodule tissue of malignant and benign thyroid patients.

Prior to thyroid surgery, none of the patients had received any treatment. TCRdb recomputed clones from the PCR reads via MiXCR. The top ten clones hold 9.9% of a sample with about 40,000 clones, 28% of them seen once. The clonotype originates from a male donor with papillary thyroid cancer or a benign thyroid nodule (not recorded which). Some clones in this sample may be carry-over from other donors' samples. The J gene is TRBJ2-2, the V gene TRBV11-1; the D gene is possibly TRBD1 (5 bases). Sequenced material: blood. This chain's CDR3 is CASSSRMGRLLNTGELFF. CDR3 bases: TGTGCCAGCAGCTCCCGGATGGGGCGGCTACTTAACACCGGGGAGCTGTTTTTT. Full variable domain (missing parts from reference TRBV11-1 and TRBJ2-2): EAEVAQSPRYKITEKSQAVAFWCDPISGHATLYWYRQILGQGPELLVQFQDESVVDDSQLPKDRFSAERLKGVDSTLKIQPAELGDSAMYLCASSSRMGRLLNTGELFFGEGSRLTVL.